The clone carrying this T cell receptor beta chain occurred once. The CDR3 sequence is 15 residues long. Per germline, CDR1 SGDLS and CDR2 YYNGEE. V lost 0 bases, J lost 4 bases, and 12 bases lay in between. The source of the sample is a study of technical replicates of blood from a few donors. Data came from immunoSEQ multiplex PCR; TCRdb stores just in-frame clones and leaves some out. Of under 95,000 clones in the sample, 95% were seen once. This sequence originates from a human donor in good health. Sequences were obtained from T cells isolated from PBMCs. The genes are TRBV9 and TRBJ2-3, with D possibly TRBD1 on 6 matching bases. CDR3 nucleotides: TGTGCCAGCAGCGTAGCCGCTAACAGGGCAGATACGCAGTATTTT. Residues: CASSVAANRADTQYF.